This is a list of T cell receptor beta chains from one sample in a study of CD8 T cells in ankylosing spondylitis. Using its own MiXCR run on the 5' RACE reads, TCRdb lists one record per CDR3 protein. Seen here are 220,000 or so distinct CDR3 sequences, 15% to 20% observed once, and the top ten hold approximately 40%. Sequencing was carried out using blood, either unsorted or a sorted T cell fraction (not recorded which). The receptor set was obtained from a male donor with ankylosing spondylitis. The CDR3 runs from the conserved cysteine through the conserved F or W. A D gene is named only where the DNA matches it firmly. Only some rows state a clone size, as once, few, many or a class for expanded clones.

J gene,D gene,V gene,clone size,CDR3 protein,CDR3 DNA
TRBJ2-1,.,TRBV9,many,CASSVQGSYNEQFF,TGTGCCAGCAGCGTACAGGGATCCTACAATGAGCAGTTCTTC
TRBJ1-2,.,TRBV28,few,CASSLRTVYGYTF,TGTGCCAGCAGTTTACGGACTGTCTATGGCTACACCTTC
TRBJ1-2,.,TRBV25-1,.,CASSTQGFDYTF,TGTGCCAGCAGTACACAGGGATTCGACTACACCTTC
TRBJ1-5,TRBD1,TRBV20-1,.,CSAQDREVQPQHF,TGCAGTGCCCAAGACAGGGAGGTCCAGCCCCAGCATTTT
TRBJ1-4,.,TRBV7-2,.,CASSSGFDNEKLFF,TGTGCCAGCAGCTCAGGGTTTGATAATGAAAAACTGTTTTTT
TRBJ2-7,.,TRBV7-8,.,CASSPVTGRVWEQYF,TGTGCCAGCAGCCCCGTAACAGGGAGGGTTTGGGAGCAGTACTTC
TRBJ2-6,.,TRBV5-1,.,CASSLTQGSGANVLTF,TGCGCCAGCAGCTTAACTCAGGGATCTGGGGCCAACGTCCTGACTTTC
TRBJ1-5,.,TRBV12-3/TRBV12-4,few,CASNYLGVNQPQHF,TGTGCCAGCAACTACCTGGGGGTGAATCAGCCCCAGCATTTT
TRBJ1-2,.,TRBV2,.,CASSVAGAFYGYTF,TGTGCCAGCAGTGTGGCAGGAGCCTTCTATGGCTACACCTTC
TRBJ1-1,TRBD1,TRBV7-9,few,CASSTDRVTNTEAFF,TGTGCCAGCAGCACCGACAGGGTCACGAACACTGAAGCTTTCTTT
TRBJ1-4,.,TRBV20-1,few,CSARESTARGEKLFF,TGCAGTGCTAGAGAATCGACAGCAAGGGGGGAAAAACTGTTTTTT
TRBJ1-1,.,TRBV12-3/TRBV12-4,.,CASSYLPGEAFF,TGTGCCAGCAGTTATCTACCGGGTGAAGCTTTCTTT
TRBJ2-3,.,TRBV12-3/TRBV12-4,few,CASIGRGSGDTQYF,TGTGCCAGCATTGGCAGGGGAAGTGGAGATACGCAGTATTTT
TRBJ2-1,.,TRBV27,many,CASSLSGLNNEQFF,TGTGCCAGCAGTTTATCGGGGCTAAACAATGAGCAGTTCTTC
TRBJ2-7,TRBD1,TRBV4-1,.,CASSQAGTGVYEQYF,TGCGCCAGCAGCCAGGCCGGGACAGGAGTCTACGAGCAGTACTTC
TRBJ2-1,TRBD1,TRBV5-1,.,CASSSGTGGRDEQFF,TGCGCCAGCAGCTCCGGGACAGGGGGCCGGGATGAGCAGTTCTTC
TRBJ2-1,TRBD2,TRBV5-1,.,CASSLTSGSLNEQFF,TGCGCCAGCAGCCTGACTAGCGGGAGCCTCAATGAGCAGTTCTTC
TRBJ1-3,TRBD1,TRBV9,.,CASSGRTGADTIYF,TGTGCCAGCAGCGGACGGACAGGGGCGGACACCATATATTTT
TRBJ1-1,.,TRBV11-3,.,CASSLPGAENTEAFF,TGTGCCAGCAGCCTCCCAGGGGCGGAGAACACTGAAGCTTTCTTT
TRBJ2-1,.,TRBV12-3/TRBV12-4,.,CASSPSIELRLGNEQFF,TGTGCCAGCAGTCCTTCCATCGAGTTACGCTTGGGGAATGAGCAGTTCTTC
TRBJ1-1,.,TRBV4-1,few,CASSQDQEGMNTEAFF,TGCGCCAGCAGCCAAGATCAAGAAGGTATGAACACTGAAGCTTTCTTT
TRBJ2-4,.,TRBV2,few,CASSEPGHGKNIQYF,TGTGCCAGCAGTGAACCAGGGCACGGCAAAAACATTCAGTACTTC
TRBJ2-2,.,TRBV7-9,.,CASSLLVRESTGELFF,TGTGCCAGCAGCTTACTAGTCAGGGAGTCCACCGGGGAGCTGTTTTTT